A single sample gave rise to the 12 T cell receptor beta chains below, sequenced in a study of Graves' ophthalmopathy and Graves' hyperthyroidism. Beta-chain TCR CDR3 regions were amplified from RNA transcripts. Following a first-round RT-PCR that used HTBI primers, a second-round multiplex PCR was carried out. Via MiXCR, TCRdb re-called the multiplex PCR reads, giving one row per CDR3 protein. The table lists a few hundred thousand distinct CDR3 sequences, approximately 37% of them singletons. The sample was peripheral blood or thyroid tissue (not recorded which). Receptors were obtained from an adult man with Graves' hyperthyroidism.

This clonotype was found many times. The rearrangement links TRBV12-3 or TRBV12-4 to TRBJ2-7; D unclear. The V end lost 4 bases, the J end lost 0 bases, and 7 bases lay between the germline ends. CDR3 length: 13 amino acids. CDR3 sequence reads: CASSSHISYEQYF. CDR3 coding DNA: TGTGCCAGCAGTTCCCATATCTCCTACGAGCAGTACTTC.

About this clonotype itself: A much larger clone differs by one base, so this may be a read error. The DNA for the CDR3 is TGTGCCAGCAGTAAACGGACAGGGACGAACGCTGAAGCTTTCTTT. Translation: CASSKRTGTNAEAFF. The chain recombines TRBV7-9 with TRBJ1-1, with 8 nucleotides matching TRBD1. Germline V CDR1 and CDR2: SEHNR, FQNEAQ (reference sequence). The CDR3 spans 15 residues.

The chain employs TRBV20-1 and TRBJ1-4; D may be TRBD1 (5 bases). The germline V gene encodes CDR1 DFQATT and CDR2 SNEGSKA (reference sequence). V was clipped by 2 bases and J by 8 bases, with 9 bases between them. CDR3 length: 12 residues. CDR3 region: CSARMDTEKLFF. The CDR3 nucleotides are TGCAGTGCTAGAATGGACACAGAAAAACTGTTTTTT.

This chain links TRBV29-1 with TRBJ2-2; no definite D call. The CDR3 has 9 residues. The ends were cut back, 5 bases at V and 7 bases at J, with 2 bases in the middle. From germline, CDR1 is SQVTM and CDR2 ANQGSEA. The CDR3 coding sequence is TGCAGCGTTCTCGGGGAGCTGTTTTTT. This encodes CSVLGELFF.

As regards this clonotype: The CDR3 does not close with the conserved phenylalanine or tryptophan, likely indicating a read error. The genes are TRBV19 and TRBJ1-5, with TRBD1 as a possible D gene (6 bases). The V end lost 4 bases, the J end lost 0 bases, and 13 bases lay between the germline ends. The CDR3 totals 16 residues. Germline V lookup: CDR1 LNHDA, CDR2 SQIVND (reference sequence). CDR3 coding DNA: TGTGCCAGTAGTACAAGACAGGCGGGTAGCAATCAGCCCCAGCATCTT. Translating gives CASSTRQAGSNQPQHL.

This clonotype was seen many times. The V and J genes are TRBV12-3 or TRBV12-4 and TRBJ2-7, with D perhaps TRBD1 (5 bases). This CDR3 is 14 amino acids long. Trimming stripped 3 bases from V and 0 bases from J, with 9 bases between. In DNA, the CDR3 is TGTGCCAGCAGTTTGGGGCCCGGCTCCTACGAGCAGTACTTC. It specifies CASSLGPGSYEQYF.

This clonotype was recorded only once. The chain uses TRBV7-9 and TRBJ2-7; no clear D gene. Germline assignment: CDR1 SEHNR and CDR2 FQNEAQ (reference sequence). V lost 2 bases, J lost 4 bases, and 9 bases lay in between. The CDR3 spans 13 residues. The CDR3 here is CASSLQQLYEQYF. CDR3 sequence (DNA): TGTGCCAGCAGCTTACAACAGTTGTACGAGCAGTACTTC.

This clonotype has ten or more counts. The rearrangement uses TRBV20-1 and TRBJ1-5; no firm D call. Trimming removed 3 bases at V and 6 bases at J, with 12 bases between. Per germline, CDR1 DFQATT and CDR2 SNEGSKA (reference sequence). The CDR3 extends over 13 amino acids. The CDR3 nucleotides are TGCAGTGCTAGTATGTTGGGAGGTCAGCCCCAGCATTTT. This translates into CSASMLGGQPQHF.

The rearrangement joins TRBV6-1 to TRBJ1-5; tentatively, D is TRBD1 (5 bases). Trimming stripped 5 bases from V and 1 base from J, with 18 bases between. CDR1 is MNHNS, CDR2 SASEGT, per germline. This CDR3 contains 17 residues. The CDR3 protein is CASSLHRDLGSNQPQHF. The DNA of the CDR3 is TGTGCCAGCAGTCTGCACCGGGACCTAGGGAGCAATCAGCCCCAGCATTTT.

In this sample, this clonotype turned up many times. The chain's CDR3 is CASSAEGGRGYTF. The CDR3 DNA reads TGTGCCAGCAGCGCCGAGGGGGGACGTGGCTACACCTTC. The chain carries TRBV25-1 and TRBJ1-2, with a tentative D call TRBD1 (6 bases). The germline V gene has CDR1 MGHDK and CDR2 SYGVNS. V was cut by 6 bases and J by 7 bases, with 15 bases left in between. The CDR3 sequence is 13 residues long.

The chain combines TRBV14 with TRBJ2-5, with 8 nucleotides matching TRBD1. Germline CDR1 and CDR2: SGHDN and FVKESK. Losses at the gene ends were 4 bases for V and 3 bases for J; bases not matched to a gene: 7. The CDR3 extends over 15 amino acids. CDR3 nucleotide sequence: TGTGCCAGCAGCCCCCTACTGACAGGGGAAGAGACCCAGTACTTC. This gives the protein CASSPLLTGEETQYF.

The chain carries TRBV2 and TRBJ2-7; TRBD2 is a possible D gene (6 bases). The V gene lost 7 bases and the J gene lost 1 base, with 20 bases spanning the gap. CDR3 length equals 16 residues. Looked up from germline, CDR1 is SNHLY and CDR2 is FYNNEI. The CDR3 DNA reads TGTGCCAGCATGAGAGAGGGGACTGTAACTTCCTACGAGCAGTACTTC. As protein: CASMREGTVTSYEQYF. Drawing the rest from reference TRBV2 and TRBJ2-7, the complete variable domain is EPEVTQTPSHQVTQMGQEVILRCVPISNHLYFYWYRQILGQKVEFLVSFYNNEISEKSEIFDDQFSVERPDGSNFTLKIRSTKLEDSAMYFCASMREGTVTSYEQYFGPGTRLTVT.